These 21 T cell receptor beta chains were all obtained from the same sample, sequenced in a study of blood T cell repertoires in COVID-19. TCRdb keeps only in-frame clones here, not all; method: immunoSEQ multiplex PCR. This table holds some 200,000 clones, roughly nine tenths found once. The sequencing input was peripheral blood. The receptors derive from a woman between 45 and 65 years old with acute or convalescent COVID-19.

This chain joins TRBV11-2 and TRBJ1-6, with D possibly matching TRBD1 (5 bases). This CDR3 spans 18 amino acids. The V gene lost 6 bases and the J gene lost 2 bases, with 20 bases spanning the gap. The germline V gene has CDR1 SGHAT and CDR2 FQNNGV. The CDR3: CASREKGGGSPYNSPLHF. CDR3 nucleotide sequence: TGTGCCAGCAGAGAAAAAGGCGGGGGGTCGCCCTATAATTCACCCCTCCACTTT.

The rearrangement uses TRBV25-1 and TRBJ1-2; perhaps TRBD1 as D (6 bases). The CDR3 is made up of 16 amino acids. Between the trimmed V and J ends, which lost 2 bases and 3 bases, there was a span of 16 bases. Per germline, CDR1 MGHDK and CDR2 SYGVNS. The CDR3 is CASSERDPGGYYGYTF. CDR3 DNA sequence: TGTGCCAGCAGTGAACGAGATCCGGGGGGCTACTATGGCTACACCTTC.

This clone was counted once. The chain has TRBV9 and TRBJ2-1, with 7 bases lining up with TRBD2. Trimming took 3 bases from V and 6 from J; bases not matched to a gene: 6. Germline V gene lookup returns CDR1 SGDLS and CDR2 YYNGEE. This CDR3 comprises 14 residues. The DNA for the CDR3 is TGTGCCAGCAGCGCGTCACTAGCGCCCAATGAGCAGTTCTTC. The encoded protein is CASSASLAPNEQFF.

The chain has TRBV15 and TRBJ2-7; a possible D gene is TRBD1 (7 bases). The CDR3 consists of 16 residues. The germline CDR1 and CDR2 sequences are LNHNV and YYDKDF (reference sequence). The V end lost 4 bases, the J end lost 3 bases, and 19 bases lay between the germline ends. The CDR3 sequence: CATSTAGQRLYYEQYF. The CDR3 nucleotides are TGTGCCACCAGCACCGCGGGACAGCGCCTTTACTACGAGCAGTACTTC.

CDR3 sequence reads: CASSSTGGAGEQFF. The CDR3 DNA follows: TGTGCCAGCAGCTCGACAGGGGGCGCGGGTGAGCAGTTCTTC. The chain couples TRBV7-2 to TRBJ2-1, with 10 bases that match TRBD1. V lost 4 bases and J lost 9; bases outside the gene matches: 6. The germline V gene has CDR1 SGHTA and CDR2 FQGNSA. The CDR3 spans 14 residues.

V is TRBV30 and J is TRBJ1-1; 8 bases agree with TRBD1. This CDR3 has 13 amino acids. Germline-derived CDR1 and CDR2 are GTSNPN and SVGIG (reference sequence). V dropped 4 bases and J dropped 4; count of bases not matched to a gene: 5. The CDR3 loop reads CAWKDRAITEAFF. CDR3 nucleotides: TGTGCCTGGAAGGACAGGGCTATCACTGAAGCTTTCTTT.

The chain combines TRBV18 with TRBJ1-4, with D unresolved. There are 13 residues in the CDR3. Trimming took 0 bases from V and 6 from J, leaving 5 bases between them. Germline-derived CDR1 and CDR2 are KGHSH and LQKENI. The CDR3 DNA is TGTGCCAGCTCACCACCCGCAGATGAAAAACTGTTTTTT. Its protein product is CASSPPADEKLFF.

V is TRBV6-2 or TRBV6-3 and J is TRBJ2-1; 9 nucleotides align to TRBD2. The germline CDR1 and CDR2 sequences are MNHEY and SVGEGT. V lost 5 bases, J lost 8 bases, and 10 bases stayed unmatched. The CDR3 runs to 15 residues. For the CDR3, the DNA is TGTGCCAGCAGTGGGCGACTAGCGGTTATCGATGAGCAGTTCTTC. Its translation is CASSGRLAVIDEQFF.

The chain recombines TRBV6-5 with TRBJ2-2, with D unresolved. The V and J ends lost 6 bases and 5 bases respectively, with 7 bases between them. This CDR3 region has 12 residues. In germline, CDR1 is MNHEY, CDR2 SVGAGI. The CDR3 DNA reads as TGTGCCAGCAGCCCATTTACCGGGGAGCTGTTTTTT. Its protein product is CASSPFTGELFF.

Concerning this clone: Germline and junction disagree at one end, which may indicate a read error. The CDR3 spells CASTLTTGRDSPLHF. As DNA, the CDR3 is TGTGCCAGCACCTTAACGACAGGGCGGGATTCACCCCTCCACTTT. The gene calls are TRBV7-6 and TRBJ1-6; TRBD1 matches at 7 bases. Germline CDR1 reads SGHVS; CDR2 reads FNYEAQ. The length of the CDR3 is 15 residues. Together with reference TRBV7-6 and TRBJ1-6, the CDR3 gives the full variable domain: GAGVSQSPRYKVTKRGQDVALRCDPISGHVSLYWYRQALGQGPEFLTYFNYEAQQDKSGLPNDRFSAERPEGSISTLTIQRTEQRDSAMYRCASTLTTGRDSPLHFGNGTRLTVT.

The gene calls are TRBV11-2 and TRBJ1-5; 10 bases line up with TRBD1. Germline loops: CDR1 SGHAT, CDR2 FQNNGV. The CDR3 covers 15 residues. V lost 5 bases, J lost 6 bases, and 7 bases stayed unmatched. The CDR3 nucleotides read TGTGCCAGCAGCCCGGGACAGGGGTTTGGTCAGCCCCAGCATTTT. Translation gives CASSPGQGFGQPQHF.

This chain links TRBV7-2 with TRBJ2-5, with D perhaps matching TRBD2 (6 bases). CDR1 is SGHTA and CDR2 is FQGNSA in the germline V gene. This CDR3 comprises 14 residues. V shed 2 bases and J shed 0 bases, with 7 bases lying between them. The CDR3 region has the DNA TGTGCCAGCAGCTTACGGGAGTACCAAGAGACCCAGTACTTC. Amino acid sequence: CASSLREYQETQYF.

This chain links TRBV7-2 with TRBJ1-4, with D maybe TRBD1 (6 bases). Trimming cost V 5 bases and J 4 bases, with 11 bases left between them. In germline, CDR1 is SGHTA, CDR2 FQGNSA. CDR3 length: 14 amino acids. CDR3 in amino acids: CASSTGTRNEKLFF. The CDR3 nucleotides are TGTGCCAGCAGCACCGGGACACGTAATGAAAAACTGTTTTTT.

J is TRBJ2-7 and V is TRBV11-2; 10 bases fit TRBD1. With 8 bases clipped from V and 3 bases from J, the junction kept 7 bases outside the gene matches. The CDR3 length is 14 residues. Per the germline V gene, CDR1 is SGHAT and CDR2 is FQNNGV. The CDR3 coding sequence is TGTGCCAGCGGCCGGGACAGGGGTAACTACGAGCAGTACTTC. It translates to CASGRDRGNYEQYF.

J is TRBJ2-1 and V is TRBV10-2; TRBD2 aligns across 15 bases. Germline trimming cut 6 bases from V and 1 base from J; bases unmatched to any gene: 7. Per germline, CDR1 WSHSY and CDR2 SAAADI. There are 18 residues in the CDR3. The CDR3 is CASRPGLAGGRSYNEQFF. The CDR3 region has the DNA TGCGCCAGCAGGCCGGGACTAGCGGGGGGTCGATCCTACAATGAGCAGTTCTTC.

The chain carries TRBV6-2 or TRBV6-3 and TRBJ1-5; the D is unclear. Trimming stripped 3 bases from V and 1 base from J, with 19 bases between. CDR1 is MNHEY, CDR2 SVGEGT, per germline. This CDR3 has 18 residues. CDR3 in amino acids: CASSYSVLDYRSNQPQHF. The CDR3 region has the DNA TGTGCCAGCAGTTATAGTGTACTCGACTATCGGAGCAATCAGCCCCAGCATTTT.

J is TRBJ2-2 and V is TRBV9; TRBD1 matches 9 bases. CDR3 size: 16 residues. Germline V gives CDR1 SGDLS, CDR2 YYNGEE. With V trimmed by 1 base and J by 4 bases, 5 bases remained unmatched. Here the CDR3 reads CASSVIGTGLTGELFF. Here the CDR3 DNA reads TGTGCCAGCAGCGTAATCGGGACAGGGCTCACCGGGGAGCTGTTTTTT.

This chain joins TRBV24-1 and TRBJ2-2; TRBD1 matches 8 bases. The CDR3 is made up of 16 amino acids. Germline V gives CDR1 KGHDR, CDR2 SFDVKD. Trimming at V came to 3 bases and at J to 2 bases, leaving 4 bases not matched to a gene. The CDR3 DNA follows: TGTGCCACCAGTGATCCTGGGACAGGTAACACCGGGGAGCTGTTTTTT. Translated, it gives CATSDPGTGNTGELFF.

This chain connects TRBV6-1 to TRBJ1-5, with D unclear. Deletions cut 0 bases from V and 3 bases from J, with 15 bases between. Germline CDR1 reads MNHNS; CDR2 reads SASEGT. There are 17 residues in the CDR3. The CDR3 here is CASSEARVPPLNQPQHF. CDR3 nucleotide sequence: TGTGCCAGCAGTGAAGCGCGAGTGCCCCCCCTCAATCAGCCCCAGCATTTT.

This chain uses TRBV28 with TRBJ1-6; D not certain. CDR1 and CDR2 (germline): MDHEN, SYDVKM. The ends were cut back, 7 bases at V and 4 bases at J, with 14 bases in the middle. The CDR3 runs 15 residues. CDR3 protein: CASISGQTYNSPLHF. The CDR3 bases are TGTGCCAGCATCTCTGGGCAGACGTATAATTCACCCCTCCACTTT.

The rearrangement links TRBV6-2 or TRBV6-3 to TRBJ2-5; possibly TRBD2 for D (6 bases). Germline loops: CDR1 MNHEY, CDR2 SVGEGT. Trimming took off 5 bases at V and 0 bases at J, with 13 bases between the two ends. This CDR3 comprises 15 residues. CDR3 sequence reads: CASSRDWGYQETQYF. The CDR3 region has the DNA TGTGCCAGCAGTCGGGACTGGGGGTACCAAGAGACCCAGTACTTC.